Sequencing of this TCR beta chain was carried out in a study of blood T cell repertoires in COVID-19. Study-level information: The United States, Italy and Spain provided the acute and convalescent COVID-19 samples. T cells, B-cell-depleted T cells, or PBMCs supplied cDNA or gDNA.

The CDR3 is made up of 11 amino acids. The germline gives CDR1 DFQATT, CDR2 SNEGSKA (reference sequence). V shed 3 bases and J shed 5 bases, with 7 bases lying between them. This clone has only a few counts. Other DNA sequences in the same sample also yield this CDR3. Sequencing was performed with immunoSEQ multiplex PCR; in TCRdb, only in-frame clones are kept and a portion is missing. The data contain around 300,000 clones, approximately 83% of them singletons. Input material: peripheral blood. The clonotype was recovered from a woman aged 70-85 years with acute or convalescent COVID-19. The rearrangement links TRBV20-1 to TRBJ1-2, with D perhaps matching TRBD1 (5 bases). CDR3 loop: CSASPGYGYTF. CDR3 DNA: TGCAGTGCTAGCCCAGGGTATGGCTACACCTTC.